These 16 T cell receptor beta chains were all obtained from the same sample, sequenced in a study of siplizumab effects on memory and regulatory T cells. Assay: immunoSEQ multiplex PCR; the TCRdb copy retains only in-frame clones and omits some. This table has tens of thousands of clones, less than 90% appearing once. Sequencing used naive CD8+ T cells sorted from blood. The receptors were gathered from a human donor in good health.

V and J are TRBV5-4 and TRBJ1-2, with D possibly TRBD1 on 6 matching bases. The CDR3 is 13 amino acids. Germline V gene data show CDR1 as SGHNT and CDR2 as YYREEE (reference sequence). Trimming removed 5 bases from V and 6 bases from J, with 14 bases in between. In DNA, the CDR3 is TGTGCCAGCAGATTCGGGGGGGCAGATGGCTACACCTTC. It yields the protein CASRFGGADGYTF.

The chain couples TRBV19 to TRBJ1-5; D gene ambiguous. The V end lost 3 bases, the J end lost 7 bases, and 13 bases lay between the germline ends. Germline CDR1 and CDR2: LNHDA and SQIVND (reference sequence). The CDR3 consists of 14 residues. The DNA of the CDR3 is TGTGCCAGTAGTATTGCGTCGTGGAACCAGCCCCAGCATTTT. Amino acid sequence: CASSIASWNQPQHF.

The chain links TRBV15 to TRBJ2-7; TRBD2 is a possible D gene (5 bases). The CDR3 has 13 amino acids. Germline assignment: CDR1 LNHNV and CDR2 YYDKDF (reference sequence). The ends were cut back, 0 bases at V and 3 bases at J, with 6 bases in the middle. The CDR3 reads CATSREGGYEQYF. CDR3 nucleotides: TGTGCCACCAGCAGAGAAGGAGGCTACGAGCAGTACTTC.

This sequence joins TRBV2 and TRBJ2-7, with 11 bases aligning to TRBD2. The junction had 7 bases not matched to a gene; V was cut back by 2 bases and J by 7 bases. This CDR3 spans 15 amino acids. Germline-derived CDR1 and CDR2 are SNHLY and FYNNEI. The CDR3 region is CASSESGTSGVEQYF. DNA of the CDR3: TGTGCCAGCAGTGAAAGTGGGACTAGCGGTGTTGAGCAGTACTTC.

J is TRBJ2-7 and V is TRBV5-1; 11 positions match TRBD1. The germline CDR1 and CDR2 sequences are SGHRS and YFSETQ. The CDR3 loop spans 15 amino acids. V was pared by 2 bases and J by 1 base, with 2 bases of the junction left unmatched. CDR3 DNA: TGCGCCAGCAGCTTCGGGACAGGGGGTTCCTACGAGCAGTACTTC. Translated, it gives CASSFGTGGSYEQYF.

This sequence joins TRBV5-6 and TRBJ2-7; 9 bases align to TRBD2. This CDR3 region has 15 residues. The junction had 8 bases not matched to a gene; V was cut back by 4 bases and J by 3 bases. CDR1 and CDR2 from the germline V gene are SGHDT and YYEEEE. CDR3 DNA: TGTGCCAGCAGCCAGGGACTAGCTCGGATCTACGAGCAGTACTTC. This sequence encodes CASSQGLARIYEQYF.

The chain joins TRBV4-1 to TRBJ2-1, with D hard to call. V was cut by 0 bases and J by 4 bases, with 10 bases left in between. This CDR3 contains 15 residues. From germline, CDR1 is MGHRA and CDR2 YSYEKL. The CDR3 coding sequence is TGCGCCAGCAGCCAAGAGCAGATGGGGTACAATGAGCAGTTCTTC. Amino acid sequence: CASSQEQMGYNEQFF.

This chain joins TRBV7-3 and TRBJ2-1, with D possibly called TRBD1 or TRBD2 (5 bases each). Trimming left V 5 bases short and J 6 bases short, with 17 bases between. In germline, CDR1 is SGHTA, CDR2 FQGTGA. The length of the CDR3 is 15 residues. The DNA of the CDR3 is TGTGCCAGCAGCCCGACGGGGCTACTTGGCAATGAGCAGTTCTTC. As protein: CASSPTGLLGNEQFF. Full variable domain (rest looked up from reference TRBV7-3 and TRBJ2-1): GAGVSQTPSNKVTEKGKYVELRCDPISGHTALYWYRQSLGQGPEFLIYFQGTGAADDSGLPNDRFFAVRPEGSVSTLKIQRTERGDSAVYLCASSPTGLLGNEQFFGPGTRLTVL.

This clone was picked up one time. The genes are TRBV7-6 and TRBJ1-1; D uncertain. V was clipped by 1 base and J by 4 bases, with 10 bases between them. The germline V gene has CDR1 SGHVS and CDR2 FNYEAQ. This CDR3 spans 14 amino acids. The CDR3: CASSLGTHGTEAFF. CDR3 in DNA: TGTGCCAGCAGCTTAGGGACCCACGGCACTGAAGCTTTCTTT.

This clone was observed once. The chain employs TRBV27 and TRBJ1-4, with 8 bases matching TRBD1. V was clipped by 6 bases and J by 4 bases; unmatched bases: 1. CDR1 is MNHEY and CDR2 is SMNVEV in the germline V gene (reference sequence). CDR3 size: 13 residues. CDR3 coding DNA: TGTGCCAGCAGACAGGGGGTTAATGAAAAACTGTTTTTT. Amino acids: CASRQGVNEKLFF.

This chain uses TRBV11-2 with TRBJ2-7, with 7 nucleotides matching TRBD1. CDR1 is SGHAT, CDR2 FQNNGV, per germline. V lost 2 bases and J lost 5; bases outside the gene matches: 6. The length of the CDR3 is 14 residues. CDR3 sequence: CASSLIQGKDEQYF. CDR3 DNA: TGTGCCAGCAGCTTAATACAGGGGAAGGACGAGCAGTACTTC. Supplemented by reference TRBV11-2 and TRBJ2-7, the full variable domain reads EAGVAQSPRYKIIEKRQSVAFWCNPISGHATLYWYQQILGQGPKLLIQFQNNGVVDDSQLPKDRFSAERLKGVDSTLKIQPAKLEDSAVYLCASSLIQGKDEQYFGPGTRLTVT.

The table lists this clone with a few counts. This chain connects TRBV2 to TRBJ1-2, with D possibly matching TRBD1 (5 bases). The V end lost 11 bases, the J end lost 4 bases, and 14 bases lay between the germline ends. Germline CDR1 is SNHLY and CDR2 is FYNNEI. This CDR3 contains 12 residues. CDR3 residues: CAVEGQSYGYTF. The CDR3 DNA reads TGTGCCGTGGAGGGGCAGAGCTATGGCTACACCTTC.

This chain uses TRBV30 with TRBJ1-2; a possible D gene is TRBD1 (5 bases). The V end lost 2 bases, the J end lost 8 bases, and 12 bases lay between the germline ends. Germline V gene lookup returns CDR1 GTSNPN and CDR2 SVGIG (reference sequence). This CDR3 comprises 12 residues. CDR3 DNA: TGTGCCTGGAGTTTTGGGGGTGGAGGCTACACCTTC. The encoded protein is CAWSFGGGGYTF.

The chain recombines TRBV7-8 with TRBJ2-1, with TRBD2 identical over 16 bases. J lost 8 bases, V lost 0 bases, and 4 bases had no gene match. The germline V gene has CDR1 SGHVS and CDR2 FQNEAQ. The CDR3 has 17 residues. This CDR3 is CASSLATGLAGGHEQFF. The CDR3 DNA sequence: TGTGCCAGCAGCTTAGCGACGGGACTAGCGGGAGGGCATGAGCAGTTCTTC.

The V and J genes are TRBV10-3 and TRBJ2-3; D may be TRBD2 (6 bases). CDR1 is ENHRY and CDR2 is SYGVKD in the germline V gene. This CDR3 comprises 15 residues. Trimming took off 7 bases at V and 4 bases at J, with 18 bases between the two ends. The CDR3 spells CAINTPGTGADTQYF. DNA of the CDR3: TGTGCCATCAATACTCCGGGGACTGGCGCAGATACGCAGTATTTT.

The CDR3 loop reads CASSSKRGPYEQYF. Here the CDR3 DNA reads TGTGCCAGCAGCTCCAAGCGGGGCCCCTACGAGCAGTACTTC. The rearrangement uses TRBV5-6 and TRBJ2-7; 7 bases are shared with TRBD2. The germline CDR1 and CDR2 sequences are SGHDT and YYEEEE. With 3 bases clipped from V and 2 bases from J, the junction kept 5 bases outside the gene matches. The CDR3 is made up of 14 amino acids.